The sequence of this TCR beta chain was determined in a study of blood T cell repertoires in COVID-19. The wider study: Sample material is recorded as cDNA or gDNA derived from T cells, B-cell-depleted T cells, or PBMCs.

Per the original data handling: Amplification from reference gene primers served as the basis for estimated nucleated cell counts. TCRdb's table, derived via immunoSEQ multiplex PCR, lists solely in-frame clones and lacks some. V and J calls and clone size are given by that table; D and trimming were obtained from the DNA. The sample yields about 100,000 clones, around four fifths seen once. The sequence was collected from a man between 65 and 85 years old with active or convalescent COVID-19. Sequenced sample: peripheral blood.

This CDR3 is CASSSQGLGYEQYF. The CDR3 DNA sequence: TGTGCCAGCAGTTCTCAGGGATTAGGATACGAGCAGTACTTC. The chain recombines TRBV28 with TRBJ2-7; a weak D match, TRBD1 (5 bases). Germline values: CDR1 MDHEN, CDR2 SYDVKM. CDR3 length: 14 amino acids. Trimming left V 4 bases short and J 4 bases short, with 14 bases between.